This T cell receptor beta chain was captured in a study of memory CD4+ T cells and cytomegalovirus serostatus. Single viable CD3+CD4+CD8-CD45RO+ cells were sorted as the memory CD4+ T cells. CDR3 length equals 11 residues. V was shortened by 4 bases and J by 9 bases, with 7 bases between the two germline ends. Germline V CDR1 and CDR2: LNHDA, SQIVND (reference sequence). TCRdb's table, derived via immunoSEQ multiplex PCR, lists solely in-frame clones and lacks some. The sample has about 59,000 clones; about three quarters are singletons. This TCR was recovered from an adult in good health and CMV-seronegative. This chain connects TRBV19 to TRBJ1-5; maybe TRBD1 (5 bases). Sample: memory CD4+ T cells from blood. CDR3 bases: TGTGCCAGTAGTAAAAGGGGGCCCCAGCATTTT. Residues: CASSKRGPQHF.